The TCR beta chain described here comes from a study of high-grade serous ovarian cancer treatment subgroups. Study-wide context: Mean per sample: about 14,000 reads, about 6,900 unique TCR beta rearrangements. Study findings and constraints: Tumors within one patient showed repertoire similarity of roughly 0.1 to 0.8. These tumor repertoires lack spatial information from bulk sequencing. Higher neoantigen levels went with greater TCR clonal relatedness.

The V gene lost 2 bases and the J gene lost 6 bases, with 21 bases spanning the gap. Germline loops: CDR1 SGHRS, CDR2 YFSETQ. The CDR3 has 17 amino acids. This clone has a handful of counts. Its antigen is unknown. Sequencing used immunoSEQ multiplex PCR; TCRdb keeps in-frame clones, though not all of them. The sample holds approximately 2,000 clones; approximately 70% are singletons and the top ten take about a fifth. Tumor samples were taken before definitive surgery or chemotherapy. The clonotype was recovered from a human donor with high-grade serous ovarian cancer. The specimen was tumor tissue. The V call is TRBV5-1, the J call TRBJ2-1; D possibly corresponds to TRBD1 (6 bases). CDR3 residues: CASSLFPTPGERNEQFF. CDR3 DNA: TGCGCCAGCAGCTTATTTCCAACGCCAGGGGAGCGCAATGAGCAGTTCTTC.